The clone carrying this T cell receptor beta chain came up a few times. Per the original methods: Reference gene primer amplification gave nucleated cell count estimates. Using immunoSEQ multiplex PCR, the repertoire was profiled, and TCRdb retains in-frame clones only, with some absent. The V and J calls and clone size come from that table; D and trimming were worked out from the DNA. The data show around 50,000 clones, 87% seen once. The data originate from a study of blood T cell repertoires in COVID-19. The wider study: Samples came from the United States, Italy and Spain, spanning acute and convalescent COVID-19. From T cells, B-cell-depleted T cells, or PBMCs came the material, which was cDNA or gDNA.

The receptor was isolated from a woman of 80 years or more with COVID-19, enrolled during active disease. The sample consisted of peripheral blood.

The CDR3 bases are TGTGCCAGCAGCCGGGGACAGGCGGAAAATTCACCCCTCCACTTT. This gives the protein CASSRGQAENSPLHF. This rearrangement joins TRBV5-4 to TRBJ1-6; TRBD1 aligns across 8 bases. J gave up 7 bases and V 4 bases, and 7 bases lay outside the gene matches. This CDR3 spans 15 amino acids. Germline V lookup: CDR1 SGHNT, CDR2 YYREEE (reference sequence).